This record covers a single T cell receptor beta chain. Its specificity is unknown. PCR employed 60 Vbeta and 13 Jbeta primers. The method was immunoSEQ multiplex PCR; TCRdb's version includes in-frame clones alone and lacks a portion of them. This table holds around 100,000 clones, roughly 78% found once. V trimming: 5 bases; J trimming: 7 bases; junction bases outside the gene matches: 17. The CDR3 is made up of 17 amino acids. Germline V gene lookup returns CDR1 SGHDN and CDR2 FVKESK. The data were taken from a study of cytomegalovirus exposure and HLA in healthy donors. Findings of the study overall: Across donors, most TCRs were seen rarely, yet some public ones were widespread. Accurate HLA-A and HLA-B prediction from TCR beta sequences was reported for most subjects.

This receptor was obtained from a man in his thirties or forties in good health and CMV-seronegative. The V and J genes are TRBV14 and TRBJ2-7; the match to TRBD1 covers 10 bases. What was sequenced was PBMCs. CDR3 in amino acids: CASSSRESGTGVREQYF. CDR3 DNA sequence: TGTGCCAGCAGCTCTCGAGAGTCCGGGACAGGGGTGAGGGAGCAGTACTTC.